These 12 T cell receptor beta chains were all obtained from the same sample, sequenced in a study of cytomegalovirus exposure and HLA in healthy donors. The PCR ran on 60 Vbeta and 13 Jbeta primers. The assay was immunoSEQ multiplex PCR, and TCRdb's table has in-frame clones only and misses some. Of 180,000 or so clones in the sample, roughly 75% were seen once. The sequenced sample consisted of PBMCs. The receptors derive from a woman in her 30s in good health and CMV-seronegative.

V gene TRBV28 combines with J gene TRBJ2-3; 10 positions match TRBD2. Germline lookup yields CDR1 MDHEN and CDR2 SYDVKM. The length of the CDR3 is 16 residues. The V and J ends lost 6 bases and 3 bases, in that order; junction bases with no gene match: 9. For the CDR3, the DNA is TGTGCCAGCAGCCCCGGGGTACTAGCGGGGACAGATACGCAGTATTTT. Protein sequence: CASSPGVLAGTDTQYF.

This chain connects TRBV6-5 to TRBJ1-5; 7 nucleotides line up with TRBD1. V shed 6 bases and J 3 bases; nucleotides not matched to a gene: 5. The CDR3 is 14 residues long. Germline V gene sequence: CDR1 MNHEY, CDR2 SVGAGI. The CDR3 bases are TGTGCCAGCAGACTGACAGGGTTCAATCAGCCCCAGCATTTT. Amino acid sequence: CASRLTGFNQPQHF.

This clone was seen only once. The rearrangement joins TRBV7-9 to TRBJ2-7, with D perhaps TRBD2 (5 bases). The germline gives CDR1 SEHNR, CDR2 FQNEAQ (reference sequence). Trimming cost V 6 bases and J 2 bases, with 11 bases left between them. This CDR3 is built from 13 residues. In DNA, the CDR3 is TGTGCCAGCAGGCCCGAGACTACCTACGAGCAGTACTTC. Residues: CASRPETTYEQYF.

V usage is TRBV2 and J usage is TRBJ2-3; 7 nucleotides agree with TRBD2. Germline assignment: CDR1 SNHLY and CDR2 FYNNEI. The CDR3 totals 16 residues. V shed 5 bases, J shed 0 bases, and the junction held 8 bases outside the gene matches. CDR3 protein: CASSPEAGLSTDTQYF. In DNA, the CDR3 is TGTGCCAGCAGTCCAGAAGCGGGGCTTAGCACAGATACGCAGTATTTT.

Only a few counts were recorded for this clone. CDR3 in DNA: TGTGCCAGCAGTGCCCCGGGGGGACAGGGCTATCAGCCCCAGCATTTT. This codes for CASSAPGGQGYQPQHF. The chain uses TRBV2 and TRBJ1-5, with 9 nucleotides matching TRBD1. This CDR3 is built from 16 residues. The germline V gene encodes CDR1 SNHLY and CDR2 FYNNEI. After removal of 4 bases from V and 5 bases from J, the junction contained 9 bases not matched to a gene.

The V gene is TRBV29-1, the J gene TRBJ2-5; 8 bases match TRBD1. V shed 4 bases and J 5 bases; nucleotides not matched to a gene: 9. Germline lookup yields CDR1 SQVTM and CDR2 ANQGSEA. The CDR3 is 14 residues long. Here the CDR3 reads CSVARTGNSETQYF. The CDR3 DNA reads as TGCAGCGTTGCTAGGACAGGGAACTCGGAGACCCAGTACTTC.

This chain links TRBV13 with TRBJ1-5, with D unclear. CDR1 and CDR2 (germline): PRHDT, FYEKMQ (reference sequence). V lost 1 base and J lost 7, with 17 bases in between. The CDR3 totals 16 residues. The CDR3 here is CASSLVARTDGQPQHF. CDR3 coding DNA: TGTGCCAGCAGCTTAGTAGCGCGGACCGACGGGCAGCCCCAGCATTTT.

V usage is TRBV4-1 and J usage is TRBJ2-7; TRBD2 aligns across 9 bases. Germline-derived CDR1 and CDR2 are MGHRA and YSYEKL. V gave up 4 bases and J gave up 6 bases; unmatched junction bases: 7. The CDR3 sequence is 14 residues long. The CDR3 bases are TGCGCCAGCAGCCCAGCGGGGGGAACCGCCGAGCAGTACTTC. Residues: CASSPAGGTAEQYF.

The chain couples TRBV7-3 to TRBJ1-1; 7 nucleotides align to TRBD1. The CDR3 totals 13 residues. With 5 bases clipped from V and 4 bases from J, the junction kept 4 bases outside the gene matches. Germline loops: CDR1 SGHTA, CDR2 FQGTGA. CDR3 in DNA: TGTGCCAGCAGCGGCAGGGGGTTCACTGAAGCTTTCTTT. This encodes CASSGRGFTEAFF. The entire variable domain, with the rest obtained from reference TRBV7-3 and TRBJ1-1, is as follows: GAGVSQTPSNKVTEKGKYVELRCDPISGHTALYWYRQSLGQGPEFLIYFQGTGAADDSGLPNDRFFAVRPEGSVSTLKIQRTERGDSAVYLCASSGRGFTEAFFGQGTRLTVV.

The CDR3 spells CARRGVVYGYTF. The CDR3 region has the DNA TGTGCCCGCAGGGGGGTTGTTTATGGCTACACCTTC. The chain links TRBV30 to TRBJ1-2, with 7 bases identical to TRBD1. The junction had 8 bases not matched to a gene; V was cut back by 8 bases and J by 5 bases. Germline loops: CDR1 GTSNPN, CDR2 SVGIG (reference sequence). This CDR3 contains 12 residues.

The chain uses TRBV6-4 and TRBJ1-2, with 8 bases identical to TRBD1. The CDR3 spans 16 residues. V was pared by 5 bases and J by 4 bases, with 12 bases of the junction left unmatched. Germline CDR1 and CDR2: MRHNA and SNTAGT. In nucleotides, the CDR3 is TGTGCCAGCAGTATTCGGACAGGGTTAACCCTCTATGGCTACACCTTC. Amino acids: CASSIRTGLTLYGYTF.

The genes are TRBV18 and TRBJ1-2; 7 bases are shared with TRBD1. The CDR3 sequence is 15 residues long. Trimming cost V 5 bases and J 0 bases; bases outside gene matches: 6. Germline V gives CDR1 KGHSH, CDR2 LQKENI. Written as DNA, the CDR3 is TGTGCCAGCTCATCGCGACAGGGAGCTAACTATGGCTACACCTTC. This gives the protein CASSSRQGANYGYTF. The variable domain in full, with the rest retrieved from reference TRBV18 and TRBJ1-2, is NAGVMQNPRHLVRRRGQEARLRCSPMKGHSHVYWYRQLPEEGLKFMVYLQKENIIDESGMPKERFSAEFPKEGPSILRIQQVVRGDSAAYFCASSSRQGANYGYTFGSGTRLTVV.